These 20 T cell receptor beta chains were all obtained from the same sample, sequenced in a study of T-cell reconstitution after alpha-beta-depleted transplantation in children. The library targeted TCRbeta and was prepared with unique molecular identifiers. TCRdb processed the PCR reads anew with MiXCR; each CDR3 protein has one entry. The sample records a few hundred thousand distinct CDR3 sequences, 27% being singletons. The sample in question was PBMCs, obtained before TCRalphabeta/CD19-depleted stem cell transplant. These TCRs come from a boy in the first two years of life with Wiskott-Aldrich syndrome, due to receive a stem cell transplant.

This clonotype was seen a handful of times. The chain couples TRBV5-1 to TRBJ2-2, with D uncertain. Germline loops: CDR1 SGHRS, CDR2 YFSETQ. The CDR3 totals 13 residues. Trimming cost V 5 bases and J 9 bases, with 14 bases left between them. The CDR3 here is CASSSEGKRELFF. CDR3 nucleotides: TGCGCCAGCAGTTCGGAAGGGAAGCGGGAGCTGTTTTTT.

This clonotype appeared a few times. V is TRBV20-1 and J is TRBJ2-1; TRBD2 agrees at 11 bases. Looked up from germline, CDR1 is DFQATT and CDR2 is SNEGSKA (reference sequence). The CDR3 is 15 residues long. Trimming at V came to 3 bases and at J to 7 bases, leaving 8 bases not matched to a gene. Here the CDR3 reads CSARVRGLAVNEQFF. CDR3 nucleotide sequence: TGCAGTGCTAGGGTTCGGGGACTAGCGGTAAATGAGCAGTTCTTC.

The V and J genes are TRBV5-1 and TRBJ1-1; D call uncertain. Trimming stripped 3 bases from V and 0 bases from J, with 9 bases between. CDR1 and CDR2 from the germline V gene are SGHRS and YFSETQ. The length of the CDR3 is 14 residues. CDR3 in amino acids: CASSSTGVNTEAFF. The CDR3 coding sequence is TGCGCCAGCAGCTCGACTGGGGTGAACACTGAAGCTTTCTTT.

This clonotype was counted many times. This chain connects TRBV9 to TRBJ2-2, with 8 bases identical to TRBD1. Germline CDR1 SGDLS, CDR2 YYNGEE. With V trimmed by 4 bases and J by 7 bases, 9 bases remained unmatched. The CDR3 covers 15 residues. The CDR3 DNA sequence: TGTGCCAGCAGCCGGTTGCAGGGGGCGATCGGGGAGCTGTTTTTT. It codes for CASSRLQGAIGELFF. Full variable domain (outside the CDR3, taken from reference TRBV9 and TRBJ2-2): DSGVTQTPKHLITATGQRVTLRCSPRSGDLSVYWYQQSLDQGLQFLIQYYNGEERAKGNILERFSAQQFPDLHSELNLSSLELGDSALYFCASSRLQGAIGELFFGEGSRLTVL.

The sample holds a few counts of this clonotype. The rearrangement uses TRBV25-1 and TRBJ2-1, with 7 bases matching TRBD2. The length of the CDR3 is 15 residues. V was pared by 4 bases and J by 5 bases, with 8 bases of the junction left unmatched. Germline loops: CDR1 MGHDK, CDR2 SYGVNS. The CDR3 reads CASSGLGGVNNEQFF. The DNA for the CDR3 is TGTGCCAGCAGTGGCCTTGGGGGGGTCAACAATGAGCAGTTCTTC.

The V and J genes are TRBV5-1 and TRBJ2-1, with D possibly being TRBD2 (5 bases). The CDR3 spans 18 residues. CDR1 is SGHRS, CDR2 YFSETQ, per germline. Trimming left V 0 bases short and J 4 bases short, with 20 bases between. The CDR3 loop is CASSLGGSRDFGYNEQFF. CDR3 coding DNA: TGCGCCAGCAGCTTGGGAGGGAGCCGGGATTTTGGATACAATGAGCAGTTCTTC.

The chain uses TRBV20-1 and TRBJ2-7, with TRBD2 matching over 11 bases. Per germline, CDR1 DFQATT and CDR2 SNEGSKA (reference sequence). After removal of 5 bases from V and 6 bases from J, the junction contained 6 bases not matched to a gene. The CDR3 sequence is 13 residues long. CDR3 amino acids: CSASTSGRGEQYF. CDR3 DNA sequence: TGCAGTGCTTCCACTAGCGGGAGAGGCGAGCAGTACTTC.

This chain links TRBV7-7 with TRBJ2-1; a weak D match, TRBD2 (5 bases). The V and J ends lost 4 bases and 7 bases respectively, with 14 bases between them. CDR3 length: 14 residues. Germline assignment: CDR1 SSHAT and CDR2 FNYEAQ (reference sequence). CDR3 bases: TGTGCCAGCAGCTCGGGATCCCCGTTGAATGAGCAGTTCTTC. Its translation: CASSSGSPLNEQFF.

This chain joins TRBV27 and TRBJ1-2; 8 nucleotides match TRBD1. Germline values: CDR1 MNHEY, CDR2 SMNVEV (reference sequence). The CDR3 contains 14 residues. J was trimmed by 8 bases and V by 2 bases; bases with no gene match: 7. The CDR3 loop reads CASSLVAGTGGYTF. The CDR3 coding sequence is TGTGCCAGCAGTTTAGTCGCAGGGACAGGAGGCTACACCTTC.

CDR3 sequence: CASLGGDGSYNSPLHF. DNA of the CDR3: TGTGCCAGCCTTGGAGGGGACGGGTCCTATAATTCACCCCTCCACTTT. The gene calls are TRBV6-1 and TRBJ1-6; D may be TRBD1 (5 bases). The CDR3 spans 16 residues. Germline values: CDR1 MNHNS, CDR2 SASEGT. V shed 8 bases and J shed 1 base, with 15 bases lying between them.

DNA of the CDR3: TGTGCCAGCAGTGTCTACTCAGGGGGCGCAACCGGGGAGCTGTTTTTT. This codes for CASSVYSGGATGELFF. The chain links TRBV6-1 to TRBJ2-2; 8 bases align to TRBD1. Germline V lookup: CDR1 MNHNS, CDR2 SASEGT. The CDR3 consists of 16 residues. Trimming cost V 4 bases and J 5 bases; bases outside gene matches: 9.

This clonotype was picked up a small number of times. CDR3 nucleotide sequence: TGCGCCAGCAGCCAAGAAGCCGGGAAAGACTACGAGCAGTACTTC. Translated: CASSQEAGKDYEQYF. The chain has TRBV4-1 and TRBJ2-7; tentative D call: TRBD2 (5 bases). CDR3 length: 15 amino acids. Germline V lookup: CDR1 MGHRA, CDR2 YSYEKL. Trimming pared 0 bases from V and 3 bases from J, leaving 12 bases between.

This clonotype turned up a few times. This rearrangement joins TRBV5-1 to TRBJ2-4; 14 positions match TRBD2. The CDR3 length is 16 residues. CDR1 is SGHRS, CDR2 YFSETQ, per germline. J was trimmed by 8 bases and V by 4 bases; bases with no gene match: 8. CDR3 DNA sequence: TGCGCCAGCAGCCCTCCGACTAGCGGGAGGGCAGACATTCAGTACTTC. Translation gives CASSPPTSGRADIQYF.

The chain joins TRBV20-1 to TRBJ2-1, with TRBD2 identical over 10 bases. Per germline, CDR1 DFQATT and CDR2 SNEGSKA (reference sequence). Unmatched junction bases numbered 4, after V lost 2 bases and J lost 0 bases. The CDR3 loop spans 16 amino acids. In DNA form, the CDR3 reads TGCAGTGCTAGACCGGGACTAGCGAACTCCTACAATGAGCAGTTCTTC. Protein sequence: CSARPGLANSYNEQFF.

The chain couples TRBV20-1 to TRBJ2-1, with 9 bases aligning to TRBD2. Per germline, CDR1 DFQATT and CDR2 SNEGSKA (reference sequence). The CDR3 runs to 16 residues. V lost 0 bases to trimming and J lost 7 bases; unmatched junction nucleotides: 10. This CDR3 is CSARDKAGGFRNEQFF. The CDR3 nucleotides are TGCAGTGCTAGAGATAAGGCGGGAGGGTTTAGGAATGAGCAGTTCTTC.

The J gene is TRBJ1-5, the V gene TRBV6-1; D not certain. Between the trimmed V and J ends, which lost 4 bases and 5 bases, there was a span of 12 bases. Germline loops: CDR1 MNHNS, CDR2 SASEGT. CDR3 length equals 14 residues. The CDR3, as DNA: TGTGCCAGCAGTGGGATAAGGACTCATCAGCCCCAGCATTTT. It translates to CASSGIRTHQPQHF.

V usage is TRBV9 and J usage is TRBJ2-1; D is unclear. The CDR3 is 17 amino acids. Trimming shortened V by 3 bases and J by 3 bases, and 19 bases separated the two germline ends. Per germline, CDR1 SGDLS and CDR2 YYNGEE. The CDR3: CASSAPPKARNYNEQFF. CDR3 coding DNA: TGTGCCAGCAGCGCCCCCCCGAAAGCGAGAAACTACAATGAGCAGTTCTTC.

The CDR3 DNA is TGCGCCAGCAGCTTGGGCGTCGAGGAGCAGTTCTTC. This gives the protein CASSLGVEEQFF. The V and J genes are TRBV5-1 and TRBJ2-1; D is unclear. Germline CDR1 SGHRS, CDR2 YFSETQ. V lost 0 bases and J lost 10, with 8 bases in between. The CDR3 extends over 12 amino acids.

V usage is TRBV4-3 and J usage is TRBJ2-3, with unresolved D. Trimming removed 1 base at V and 3 bases at J, with 11 bases between. Looked up from germline, CDR1 is LGHNA and CDR2 is YSLEER. This CDR3 has 15 amino acids. DNA for the CDR3: TGCGCCAGCAGCCAAGGGCGATTAGGGACAGATACGCAGTATTTT. Its translation is CASSQGRLGTDTQYF.

V is TRBV20-1 and J is TRBJ2-5; 11 bases are a match to TRBD2. Trimming cost V 4 bases and J 2 bases; bases outside gene matches: 9. The CDR3 covers 16 residues. The germline V gene encodes CDR1 DFQATT and CDR2 SNEGSKA (reference sequence). The CDR3 coding sequence is TGCAGTGCTATAATACTAGCGGGAGTAGGACAAGAGACCCAGTACTTC. Its protein product is CSAIILAGVGQETQYF.